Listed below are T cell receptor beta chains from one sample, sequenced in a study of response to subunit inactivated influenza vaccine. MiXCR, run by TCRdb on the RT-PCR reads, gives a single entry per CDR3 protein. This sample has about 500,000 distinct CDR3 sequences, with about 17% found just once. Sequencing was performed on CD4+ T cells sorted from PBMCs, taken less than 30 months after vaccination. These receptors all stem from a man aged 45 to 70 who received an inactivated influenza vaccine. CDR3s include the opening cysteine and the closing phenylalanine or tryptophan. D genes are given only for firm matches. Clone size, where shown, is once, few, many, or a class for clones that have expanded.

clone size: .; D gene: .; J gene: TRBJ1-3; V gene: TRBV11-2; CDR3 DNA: TGTGCCAGCAGTCGCGTGAGGAGCTCTGGAAACACCATATATTTT; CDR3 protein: CASSRVRSSGNTIYF
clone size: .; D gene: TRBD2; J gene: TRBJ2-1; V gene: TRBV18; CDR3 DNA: TGTGCCAGCTCACCACCGAATGTCGGGACTAGCGGGAACAATGAGCAGTTCTTC; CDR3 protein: CASSPPNVGTSGNNEQFF
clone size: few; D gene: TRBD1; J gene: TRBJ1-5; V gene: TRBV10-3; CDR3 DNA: TGTGCCATCAGTGACGGGCAGGGGGGAATCAGTACCCAGCATTTT; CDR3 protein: CAISDGQGGISTQHF
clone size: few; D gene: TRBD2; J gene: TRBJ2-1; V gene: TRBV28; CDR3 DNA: TGTGCCAGCAAAAGTAATGGCGGGAGATACAATGAGCAGTTCTTC; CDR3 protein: CASKSNGGRYNEQFF
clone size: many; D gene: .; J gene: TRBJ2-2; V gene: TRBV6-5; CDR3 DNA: TGTGCCAGCAGTAACCGGGGCAGGGAAGTCTCCGGGGAGCTGTTTTTT; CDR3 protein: CASSNRGREVSGELFF
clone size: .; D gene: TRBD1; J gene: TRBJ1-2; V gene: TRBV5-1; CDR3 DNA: TGCGCCAGCAGCTTGGCCCTCGGACAGGGTAATGGCTACACCTTC; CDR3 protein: CASSLALGQGNGYTF
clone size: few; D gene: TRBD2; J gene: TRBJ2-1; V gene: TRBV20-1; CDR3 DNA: TGCAGTGCTAGAAGGTACGGACTAGCGGGTAAGAAGCAGTTCTTC; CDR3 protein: CSARRYGLAGKKQFF
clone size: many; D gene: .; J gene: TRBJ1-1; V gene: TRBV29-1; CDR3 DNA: TGCAGCGTTGATTTGGTCACTGAAGCTTTCTTT; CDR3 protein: CSVDLVTEAFF
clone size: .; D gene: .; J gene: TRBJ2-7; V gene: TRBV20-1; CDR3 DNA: TGCAGTGCTAGATTGGACTCGGGGAGGGAGCAGTACTTC; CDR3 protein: CSARLDSGREQYF
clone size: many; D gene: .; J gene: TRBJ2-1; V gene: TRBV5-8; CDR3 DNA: TGTGCCAGCAGCTCAGGGACGTCTAACTCCTACAATGAGCAGTTCTTC; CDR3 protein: CASSSGTSNSYNEQFF
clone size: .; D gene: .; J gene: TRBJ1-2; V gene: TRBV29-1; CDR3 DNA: TGCAGCGTCCCGGGTGGAGGGGGGGCCTTCTATGGCTACACCTTC; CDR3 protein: CSVPGGGGAFYGYTF
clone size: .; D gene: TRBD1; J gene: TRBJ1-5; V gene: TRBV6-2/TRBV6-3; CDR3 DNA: TGTGCCAGCAGTTACAGGACAGGAGGAAATCAGCCCCAGCATTTT; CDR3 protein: CASSYRTGGNQPQHF
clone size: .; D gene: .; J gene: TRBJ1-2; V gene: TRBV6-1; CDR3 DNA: TGTGCCAGCAGCCGAAGAGGGCAAGGAGGCTACACCTTC; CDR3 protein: CASSRRGQGGYTF
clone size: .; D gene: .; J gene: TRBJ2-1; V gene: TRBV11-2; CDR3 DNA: TGTGCCAGCAGCTCCGTGGGGCCTCCCTTATACAATGAGCAGTTCTTC; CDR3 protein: CASSSVGPPLYNEQFF
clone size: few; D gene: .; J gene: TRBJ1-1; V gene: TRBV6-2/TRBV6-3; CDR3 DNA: TGTGCCAGCAGTTACAGTTCCGTCCGGGTGGCCATGATTCGAGCTTTCTTT; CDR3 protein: CASSYSSVRVAMIRAFF
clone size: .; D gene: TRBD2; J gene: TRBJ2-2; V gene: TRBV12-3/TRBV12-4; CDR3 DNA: TGTGCCAGCGTGGGGGGGGACGCGAACACCGGGGAGCTGTTTTTT; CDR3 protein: CASVGGDANTGELFF
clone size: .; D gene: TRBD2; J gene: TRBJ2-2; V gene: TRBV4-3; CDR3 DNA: TGCGCCAGCAGCCAAGAAAGCGGGAGTCGCGGCGGGGAGCTGTTTTTT; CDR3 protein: CASSQESGSRGGELFF
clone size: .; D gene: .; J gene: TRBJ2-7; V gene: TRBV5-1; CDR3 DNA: TGCGCCAGCAGCCGTGAGGAGGTCGGCGAGCAGTACTTC; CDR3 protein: CASSREEVGEQYF
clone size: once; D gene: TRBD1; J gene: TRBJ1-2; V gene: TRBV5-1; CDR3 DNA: TGCGCCAGCAGCCGTACCCGGACAGGAAGCGGCTACACCTTC; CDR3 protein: CASSRTRTGSGYTF
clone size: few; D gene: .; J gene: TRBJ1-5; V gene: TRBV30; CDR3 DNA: TGTGCCTGGACCCCTAACCAGGGTTATCAGCCCCAGCATTTT; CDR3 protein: CAWTPNQGYQPQHF
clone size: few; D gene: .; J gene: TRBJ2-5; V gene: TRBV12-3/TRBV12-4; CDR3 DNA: TGTGCCAGCAGTTTGAGGGGGATCAAGACCCAGTACTTC; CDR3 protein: CASSLRGIKTQYF
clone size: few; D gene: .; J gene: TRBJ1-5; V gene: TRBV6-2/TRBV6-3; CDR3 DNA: TGTGCCAGCAGTTACTCGGCAGGGCCACAGCCCCAGCATTTT; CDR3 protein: CASSYSAGPQPQHF
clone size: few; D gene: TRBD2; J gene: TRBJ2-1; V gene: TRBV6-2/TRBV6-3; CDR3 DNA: TGTGCCAGCACTGCGGGACTAGCGGGACTGAGCTCCTACAATGAGCAGTTCTTC; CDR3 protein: CASTAGLAGLSSYNEQFF
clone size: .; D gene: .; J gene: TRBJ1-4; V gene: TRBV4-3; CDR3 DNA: TGCGCCAGCAGCCAACAGGGCTTAGGGGGAGAAAAACTGTTTTTT; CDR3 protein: CASSQQGLGGEKLFF
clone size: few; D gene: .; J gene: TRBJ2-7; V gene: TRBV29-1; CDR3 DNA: TGCAGCGTTAGTGGGGGTCTAGGACGGCGGACAAACGAGCAGTACTTC; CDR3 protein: CSVSGGLGRRTNEQYF
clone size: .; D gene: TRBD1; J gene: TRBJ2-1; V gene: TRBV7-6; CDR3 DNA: TGTGCCAGCAGCTTAGACAGGGGGGCGCCTAAACACAATGAGCAGTTCTTC; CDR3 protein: CASSLDRGAPKHNEQFF
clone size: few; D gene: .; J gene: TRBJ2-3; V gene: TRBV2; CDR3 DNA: TGTGCCAGCAAGGAAAGGTTCACAGATACGCAGTATTTT; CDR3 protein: CASKERFTDTQYF
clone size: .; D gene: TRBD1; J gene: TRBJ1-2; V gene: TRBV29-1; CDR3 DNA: TGCAGCGTTGAAACAGGGGCCAGAATCTATGGCTACACCTTC; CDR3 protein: CSVETGARIYGYTF
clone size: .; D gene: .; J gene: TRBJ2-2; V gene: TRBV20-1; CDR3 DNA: TGCAGTGCGTCACGAAAGGACACCGGGGAGCTGTTTTTT; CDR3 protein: CSASRKDTGELFF